A single sample gave rise to the 5 T cell receptor beta chains below, sequenced in a study of shared clonotypes between healthy human individuals. Repertoires were generated with immunoSEQ multiplex PCR, while TCRdb's copy carries only in-frame clones and drops some. Among some 1.5 million clones, approximately 96% were seen once, and the ten largest hold approximately 1.1%. The sequenced material came from naive CD4+ T cells sorted from blood. Subset given: CD45RA+ positively selected. These receptors all stem from a man aged 30-40 years in good health.

This chain connects TRBV13 to TRBJ2-6; D is ambiguous. This CDR3 is built from 15 residues. With 1 base removed from V and 2 bases from J, the gap between germline ends came to 6 bases. Germline V CDR1 and CDR2: PRHDT, FYEKMQ (reference sequence). The CDR3 spells CASSLESPGANVLTF. In nucleotides, the CDR3 is TGTGCCAGCAGCTTAGAGAGCCCTGGGGCCAACGTCCTGACTTTC.

The chain is built from TRBV5-1 and TRBJ2-7; D is unresolved. CDR3 size: 14 residues. V was pared by 0 bases and J by 5 bases, with 12 bases between. Germline V gene sequence: CDR1 SGHRS, CDR2 YFSETQ. The CDR3 coding sequence is TGCGCCAGCAGCTTGGCCTTGGCCCAGGACGAGCAGTACTTC. Its protein product is CASSLALAQDEQYF.

J is TRBJ2-7 and V is TRBV5-1; 9 nucleotides agree with TRBD2. Looked up from germline, CDR1 is SGHRS and CDR2 is YFSETQ. This CDR3 region has 16 residues. V lost 0 bases to trimming and J lost 2 bases; unmatched junction nucleotides: 6. Here the CDR3 DNA reads TGCGCCAGCAGCTTGGGACTAGCGGAATTAGCCTACGAGCAGTACTTC. It codes for CASSLGLAELAYEQYF.

The gene calls are TRBV29-1 and TRBJ2-3, with D unresolved. Germline V gene lookup returns CDR1 SQVTM and CDR2 ANQGSEA. Deletions cut 5 bases from V and 8 bases from J, with 8 bases between. There are 10 residues in the CDR3. The CDR3 protein is CSVTSGTQYF. As DNA, the CDR3 is TGCAGCGTTACCAGTGGTACGCAGTATTTT.

The V gene is TRBV6-5, the J gene TRBJ1-1, with D tentatively TRBD1 (6 bases). V was trimmed by 8 bases and J by 1 base, leaving 11 bases between them. Looked up from germline, CDR1 is MNHEY and CDR2 is SVGAGI. This CDR3 has 13 amino acids. The CDR3 sequence is CASQPDRNTEAFF. CDR3 nucleotides: TGTGCCAGCCAACCGGACAGGAACACTGAAGCTTTCTTT.